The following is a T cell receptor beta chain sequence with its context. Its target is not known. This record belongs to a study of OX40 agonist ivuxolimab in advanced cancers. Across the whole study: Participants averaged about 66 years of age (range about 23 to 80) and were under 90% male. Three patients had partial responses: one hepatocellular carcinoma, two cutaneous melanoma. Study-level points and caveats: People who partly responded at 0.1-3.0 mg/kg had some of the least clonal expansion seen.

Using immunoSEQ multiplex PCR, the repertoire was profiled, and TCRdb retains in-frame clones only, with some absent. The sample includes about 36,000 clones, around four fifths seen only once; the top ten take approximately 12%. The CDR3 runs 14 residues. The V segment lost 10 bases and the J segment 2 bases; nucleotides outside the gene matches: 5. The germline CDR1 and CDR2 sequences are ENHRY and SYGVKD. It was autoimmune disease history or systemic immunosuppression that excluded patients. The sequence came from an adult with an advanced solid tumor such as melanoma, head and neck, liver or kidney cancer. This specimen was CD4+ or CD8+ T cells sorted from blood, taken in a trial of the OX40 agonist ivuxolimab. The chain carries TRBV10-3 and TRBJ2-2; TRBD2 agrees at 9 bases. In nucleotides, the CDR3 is TGTGCCACTAGCGGGGAGATAAACACCGGGGAGCTGTTTTTT. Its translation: CATSGEINTGELFF.